The T cell receptor beta chain described here comes from a study of type 1 regulatory T cells. The wider study: This in vitro CD4 product, T-allo10, is enriched for Tr1 cells and alloantigen-specific.

A remark on this clonotype: Its antigen is not identified.

Study conclusions and caveats: Compared with non-type 1 regulatory T cells, type 1 regulatory T cells showed a more restricted TCR repertoire.

With 7 bases removed from V and 1 base from J, the gap between germline ends came to 10 bases. CDR3 length: 13 amino acids. Germline CDR1 reads LGHDT; CDR2 reads YNNKEL (reference sequence). TCRdb re-called the reads through MiXCR, storing one row per CDR3 protein. The sample has more than 50,000 distinct CDR3 sequences; roughly 60% are singletons. This chain uses TRBV3-1 with TRBJ1-1, with a weak D call TRBD1 (5 bases). Sequenced sample: cultured non-Tr1 T cells, either the whole culture or a sorted T cell fraction (not recorded which). The sequence was obtained from a human donor in good health. Written as DNA, the CDR3 is TGTGCCAGCAAGAGGGGCCAGAACACTGAAGCTTTCTTT. The encoded protein is CASKRGQNTEAFF.